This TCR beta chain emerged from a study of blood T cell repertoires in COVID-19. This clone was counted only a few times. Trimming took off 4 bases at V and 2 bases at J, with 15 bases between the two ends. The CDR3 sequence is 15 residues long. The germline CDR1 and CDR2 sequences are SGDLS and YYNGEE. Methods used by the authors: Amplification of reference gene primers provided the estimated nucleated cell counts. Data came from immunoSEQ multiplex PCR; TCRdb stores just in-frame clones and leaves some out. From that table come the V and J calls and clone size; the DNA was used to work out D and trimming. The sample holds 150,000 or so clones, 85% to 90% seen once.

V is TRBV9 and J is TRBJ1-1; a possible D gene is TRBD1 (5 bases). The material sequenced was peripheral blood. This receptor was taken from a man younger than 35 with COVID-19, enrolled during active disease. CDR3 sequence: CASSRAGQVNTEAFF. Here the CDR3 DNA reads TGTGCCAGCAGCCGGGCTGGACAAGTAAACACTGAAGCTTTCTTT. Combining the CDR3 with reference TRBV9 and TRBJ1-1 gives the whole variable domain DSGVTQTPKHLITATGQRVTLRCSPRSGDLSVYWYQQSLDQGLQFLIQYYNGEERAKGNILERFSAQQFPDLHSELNLSSLELGDSALYFCASSRAGQVNTEAFFGQGTRLTVV.